This T cell receptor (beta chain) was observed in a study of control samples from healthy donors and cancer patients. Profiling relied on immunoSEQ multiplex PCR, and the TCRdb table lists in-frame clones only, not all of them. The repertoire holds some 220,000 clones, with around 94% as singletons. Germline assignment: CDR1 KGHSH and CDR2 LQKENI. V shed 4 bases and J shed 1 base, with 7 bases lying between them. This CDR3 is 13 amino acids long. The sample was blood. This rearrangement joins TRBV18 to TRBJ1-1, with D possibly matching TRBD1 (6 bases). The clonotype comes from a man aged 50 to 60 in good health. CDR3 DNA sequence: TGTGCCAGCTCACAGGGGGGGAACACTGAAGCTTTCTTT. Residues: CASSQGGNTEAFF.